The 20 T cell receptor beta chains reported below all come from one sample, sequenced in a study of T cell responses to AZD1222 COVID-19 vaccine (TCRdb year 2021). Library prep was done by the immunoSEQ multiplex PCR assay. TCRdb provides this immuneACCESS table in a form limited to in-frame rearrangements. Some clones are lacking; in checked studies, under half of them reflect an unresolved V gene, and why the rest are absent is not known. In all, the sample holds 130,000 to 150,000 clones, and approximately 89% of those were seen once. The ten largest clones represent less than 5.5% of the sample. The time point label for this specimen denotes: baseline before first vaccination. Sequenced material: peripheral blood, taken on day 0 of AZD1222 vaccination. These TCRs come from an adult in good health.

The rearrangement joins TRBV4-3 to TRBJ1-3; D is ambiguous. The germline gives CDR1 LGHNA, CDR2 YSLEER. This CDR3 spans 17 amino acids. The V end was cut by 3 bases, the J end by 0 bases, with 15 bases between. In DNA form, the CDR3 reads TGCGCCAGCAGCCAGTTCTCCCGCGCGACCTCTGGAAACACCATATATTTT. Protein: CASSQFSRATSGNTIYF.

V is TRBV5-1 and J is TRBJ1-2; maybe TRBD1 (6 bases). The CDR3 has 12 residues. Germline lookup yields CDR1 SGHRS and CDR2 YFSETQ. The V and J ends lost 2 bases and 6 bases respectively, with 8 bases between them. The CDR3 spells CASSFYRDGYTF. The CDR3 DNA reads TGCGCCAGCAGCTTTTACAGGGATGGCTACACCTTC. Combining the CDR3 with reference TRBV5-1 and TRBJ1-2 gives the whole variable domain KAGVTQTPRYLIKTRGQQVTLSCSPISGHRSVSWYQQTPGQGLQFLFEYFSETQRNKGNFPGRFSGRQFSNSRSEMNVSTLELGDSALYLCASSFYRDGYTFGSGTRLTVV.

The CDR3 loop is CASRAGQASGNTIYF. The DNA of the CDR3 is TGTGCCAGCAGGGCCGGACAGGCCTCTGGAAACACCATATATTTT. The chain uses TRBV9 and TRBJ1-3, with 7 bases that match TRBD1. V lost 5 bases to trimming and J lost 0 bases; unmatched junction nucleotides: 5. The CDR3 is 15 residues long. Germline V gene lookup returns CDR1 SGDLS and CDR2 YYNGEE.

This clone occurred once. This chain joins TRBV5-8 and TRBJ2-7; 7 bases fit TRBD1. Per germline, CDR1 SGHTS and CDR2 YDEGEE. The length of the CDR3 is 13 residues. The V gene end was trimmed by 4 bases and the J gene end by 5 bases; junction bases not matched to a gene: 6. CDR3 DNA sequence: TGTGCCAGCAGCCTCAGGGGGTCCCACGAGCAGTACTTC. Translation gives CASSLRGSHEQYF.

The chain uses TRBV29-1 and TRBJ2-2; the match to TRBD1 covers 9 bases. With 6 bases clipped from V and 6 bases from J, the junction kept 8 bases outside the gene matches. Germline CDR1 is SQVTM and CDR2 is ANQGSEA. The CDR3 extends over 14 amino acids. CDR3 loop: CSVPQGARAGELFF. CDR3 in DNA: TGCAGCGTACCACAGGGGGCGCGAGCCGGGGAGCTGTTTTTT.

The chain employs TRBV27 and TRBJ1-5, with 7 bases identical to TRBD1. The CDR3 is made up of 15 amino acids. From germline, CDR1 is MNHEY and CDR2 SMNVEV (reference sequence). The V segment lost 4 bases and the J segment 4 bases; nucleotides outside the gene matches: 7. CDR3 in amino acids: CASSYGQAPNQPQHF. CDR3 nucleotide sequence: TGTGCCAGCAGTTACGGACAGGCCCCGAATCAGCCCCAGCATTTT.

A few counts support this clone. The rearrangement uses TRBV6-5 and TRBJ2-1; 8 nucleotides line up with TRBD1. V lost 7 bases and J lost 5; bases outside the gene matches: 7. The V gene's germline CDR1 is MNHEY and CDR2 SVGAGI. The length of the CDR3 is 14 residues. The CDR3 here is CASIWTGLDNEQFF. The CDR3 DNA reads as TGTGCCAGCATATGGACAGGGCTAGACAATGAGCAGTTCTTC.

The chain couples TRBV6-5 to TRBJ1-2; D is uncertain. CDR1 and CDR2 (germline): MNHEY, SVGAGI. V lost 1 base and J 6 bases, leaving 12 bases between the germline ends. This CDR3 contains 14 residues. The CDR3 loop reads CASSYFRASDGYTF. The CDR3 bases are TGTGCCAGCAGTTACTTCCGGGCCTCGGATGGCTACACCTTC.

The CDR3 nucleotides read TGTGCCAGCAGCTTGGTGAACACTGAAGCTTTCTTT. Translating it yields CASSLVNTEAFF. The rearrangement links TRBV5-6 to TRBJ1-1; D not resolved. Trimming cost V 0 bases and J 0 bases, with 0 bases left between them. Per the germline V gene, CDR1 is SGHDT and CDR2 is YYEEEE. The CDR3 runs to 12 residues.

CDR3 coding DNA: TGTGCCAGCAGCTTAGTGCCGGAGGAGCAGTACTTC. Its protein is CASSLVPEEQYF. The chain joins TRBV7-9 to TRBJ2-7; D remains unclear. Trimming removed 1 base from V and 7 bases from J, with 8 bases in between. This CDR3 comprises 12 residues. Germline lookup yields CDR1 SEHNR and CDR2 FQNEAQ (reference sequence).

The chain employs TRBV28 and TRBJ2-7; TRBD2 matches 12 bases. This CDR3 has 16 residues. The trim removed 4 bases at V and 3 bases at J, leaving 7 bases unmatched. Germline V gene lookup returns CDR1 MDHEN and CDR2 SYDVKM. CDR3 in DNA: TGTGCCAGCAGTTCCTCGACTAGCGGGGGTGTCTACGAGCAGTACTTC. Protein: CASSSSTSGGVYEQYF.

The CDR3 loop is CASSSWDRATYGYTF. For the CDR3, the DNA is TGTGCCAGCAGTTCCTGGGACAGGGCTACCTATGGCTACACCTTC. The rearrangement links TRBV6-2 or TRBV6-3 to TRBJ1-2; TRBD1 matches at 9 bases. CDR1 is MNHEY, CDR2 SVGEGT, per germline. The V segment lost 4 bases and the J segment 4 bases; nucleotides outside the gene matches: 7. The CDR3 spans 15 residues.

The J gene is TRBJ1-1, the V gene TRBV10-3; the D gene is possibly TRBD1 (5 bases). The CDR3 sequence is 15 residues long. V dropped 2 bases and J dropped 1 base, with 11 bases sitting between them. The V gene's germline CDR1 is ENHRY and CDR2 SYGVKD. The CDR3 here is CAISEGQGGNTEAFF. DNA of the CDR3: TGTGCCATCAGTGAGGGGCAGGGAGGGAACACTGAAGCTTTCTTT.

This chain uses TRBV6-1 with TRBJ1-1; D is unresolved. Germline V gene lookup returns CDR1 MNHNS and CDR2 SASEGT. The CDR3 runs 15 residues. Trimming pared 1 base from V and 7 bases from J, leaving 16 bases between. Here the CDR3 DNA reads TGTGCCAGCAGTGAAGTAGAGACAAGGAAACTTGAAGCTTTCTTT. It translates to CASSEVETRKLEAFF.

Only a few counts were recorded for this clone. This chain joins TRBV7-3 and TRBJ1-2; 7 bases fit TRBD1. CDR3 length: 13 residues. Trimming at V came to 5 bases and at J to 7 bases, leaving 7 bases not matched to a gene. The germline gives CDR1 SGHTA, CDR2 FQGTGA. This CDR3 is CASSASQGSGYTF. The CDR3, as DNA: TGTGCCAGCAGCGCTTCACAGGGGAGTGGCTACACCTTC. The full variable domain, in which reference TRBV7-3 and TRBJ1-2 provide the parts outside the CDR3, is GAGVSQTPSNKVTEKGKYVELRCDPISGHTALYWYRQSLGQGPEFLIYFQGTGAADDSGLPNDRFFAVRPEGSVSTLKIQRTERGDSAVYLCASSASQGSGYTFGSGTRLTVV.

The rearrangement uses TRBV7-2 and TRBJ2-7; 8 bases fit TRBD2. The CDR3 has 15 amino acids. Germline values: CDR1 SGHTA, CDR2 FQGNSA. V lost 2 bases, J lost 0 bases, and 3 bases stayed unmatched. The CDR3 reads CASSLSSGPSYEQYF. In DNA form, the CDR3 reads TGTGCCAGCAGCTTATCTAGCGGGCCCTCCTACGAGCAGTACTTC.

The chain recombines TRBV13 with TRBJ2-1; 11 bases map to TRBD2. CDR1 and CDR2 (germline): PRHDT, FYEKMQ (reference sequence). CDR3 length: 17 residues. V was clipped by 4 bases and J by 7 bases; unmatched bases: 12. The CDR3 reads CASSSTTTTSGINEQFF. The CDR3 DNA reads TGTGCCAGCAGCTCAACCACCACGACTAGCGGGATTAATGAGCAGTTCTTC.

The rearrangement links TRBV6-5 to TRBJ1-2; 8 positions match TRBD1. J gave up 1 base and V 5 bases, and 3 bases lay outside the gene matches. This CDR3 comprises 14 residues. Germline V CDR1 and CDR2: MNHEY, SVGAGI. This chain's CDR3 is CASSRTGFNYGYTF. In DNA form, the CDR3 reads TGTGCCAGCAGTAGGACAGGGTTTAACTATGGCTACACCTTC.

CDR3 nucleotide sequence: TGTGCCAGCAGCCGTATGACCGGGGAGCTGTTTTTT. The encoded protein is CASSRMTGELFF. The V gene is TRBV11-2, the J gene TRBJ2-2, with no clear D. V lost 5 bases, J lost 5 bases, and 6 bases lay in between. The germline gives CDR1 SGHAT, CDR2 FQNNGV. This CDR3 contains 12 residues.

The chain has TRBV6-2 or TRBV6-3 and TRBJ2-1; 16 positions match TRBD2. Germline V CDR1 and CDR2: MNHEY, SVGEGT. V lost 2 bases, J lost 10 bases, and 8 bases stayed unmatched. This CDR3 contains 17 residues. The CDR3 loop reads CASSYHGGTSGREEQFF. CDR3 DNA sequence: TGTGCCAGCAGTTACCACGGTGGGACTAGCGGGAGGGAGGAGCAGTTCTTC.